Sequencing of this T cell receptor (beta chain) was carried out in a study of blood T cell repertoires in COVID-19. In the study overall: The samples span acute and convalescent COVID-19 from the United States, Italy and Spain. Sources were T cells, B-cell-depleted T cells, or PBMCs; the material itself was cDNA or gDNA.

V gave up 6 bases and J gave up 7 bases; unmatched junction bases: 15. Per germline, CDR1 KGHSH and CDR2 LQKENI. CDR3 length: 16 residues. Method: immunoSEQ multiplex PCR; TCRdb's copy keeps in-frame clones and lacks some. The sample holds about 290,000 clones, about 85% seen once. The chain recombines TRBV18 with TRBJ2-1; 7 bases are shared with TRBD2. This TCR was recovered from a woman aged 50 to 60 with active or convalescent COVID-19. Sequencing was done on a sample of peripheral blood. The CDR3 DNA reads TGTGCCAGCTCGTCCCGGACTAGTAAGGCGTCGAATGAGCAGTTCTTC. This codes for CASSSRTSKASNEQFF.